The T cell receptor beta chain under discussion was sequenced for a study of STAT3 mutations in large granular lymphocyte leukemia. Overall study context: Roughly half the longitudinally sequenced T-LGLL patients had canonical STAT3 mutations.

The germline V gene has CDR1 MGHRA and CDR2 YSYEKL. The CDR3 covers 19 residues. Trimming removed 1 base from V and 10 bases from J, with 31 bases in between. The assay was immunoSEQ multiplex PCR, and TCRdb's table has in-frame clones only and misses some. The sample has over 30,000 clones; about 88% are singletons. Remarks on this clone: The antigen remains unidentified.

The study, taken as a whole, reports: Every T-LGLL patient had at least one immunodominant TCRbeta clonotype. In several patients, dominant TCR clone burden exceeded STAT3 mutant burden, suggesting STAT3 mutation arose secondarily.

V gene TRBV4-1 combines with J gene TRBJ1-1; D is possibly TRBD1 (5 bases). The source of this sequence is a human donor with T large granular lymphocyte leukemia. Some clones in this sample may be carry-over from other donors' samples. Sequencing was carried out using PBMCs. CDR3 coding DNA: TGCGCCAGCAGCCAAGGGGACCGCGGAACCCTACACAAAGGGAACGGAGCTTTCTTT. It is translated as CASSQGDRGTLHKGNGAFF.